The 20 T cell receptor beta chains given below trace back to one sample, sequenced in a study of monozygotic twins with inflammatory bowel disease. With the 5' RACE reads reprocessed, TCRdb shows one record per CDR3 protein and no DNA. The sample totals approximately 390,000 distinct CDR3 sequences. The sequenced material came from blood. The receptors shown here come from a human donor with ulcerative colitis or Crohn's disease, or a healthy co-twin of an affected twin (not recorded which).

J is TRBJ2-7 and V is TRBV7-8; TCRdb's D call, TRBD2, is unchecked because there is no DNA. The CDR3 extends over 16 amino acids. CDR1 is SGHVS, CDR2 FQNEAQ, per germline. The CDR3 loop reads CASSYRVLAGTNEQYF.

CDR3 residues: CSASPGGGGEKLFF. This chain connects TRBV20-1 to TRBJ1-4; the TCRdb D gene call, TRBD1, has no DNA to confirm it. CDR1 and CDR2 (germline): DFQATT, SNEGSKA (reference sequence). This CDR3 spans 14 amino acids.

V and J are TRBV15 and TRBJ2-5. Germline lookup yields CDR1 LNHNV and CDR2 YYDKDF (reference sequence). CDR3 length: 15 residues. The CDR3 spells CATSREGLYQETQYF.

The chain's CDR3 is CASSSRTKEETQYF. The chain uses TRBV27 and TRBJ2-5; TCRdb names TRBD1, which stays unverified in the absence of DNA. The CDR3 totals 14 residues. CDR1 and CDR2 from the germline V gene are MNHEY and SMNVEV (reference sequence).

J is TRBJ2-2 and V is TRBV7-6; the TCRdb D gene call, TRBD2, has no DNA to confirm it. The V gene's germline CDR1 is SGHVS and CDR2 FNYEAQ. The CDR3 is made up of 16 amino acids. The CDR3 sequence: CASSLSGPPMAGELFF.

The J gene is TRBJ2-1, the V gene TRBV9; TCRdb picks TRBD1, but there is no DNA to check that call. The CDR3 loop spans 16 amino acids. Germline lookup yields CDR1 SGDLS and CDR2 YYNGEE. The CDR3 loop is CASSLGPGVATDEQFF.

The V and J genes are TRBV20-1 and TRBJ2-7; TCRdb reports TRBD2, a call that lacks DNA to check it against. The germline CDR1 and CDR2 sequences are DFQATT and SNEGSKA (reference sequence). The CDR3 covers 13 residues. CDR3 loop: CSARIHPRDEQYF.

V and J are TRBV24-1 and TRBJ1-2. The CDR3 contains 13 residues. Germline CDR1 reads KGHDR; CDR2 reads SFDVKD. CDR3 protein: CATSVFDNYGYTF.

This chain links TRBV27 with TRBJ2-6; absent DNA, TCRdb's TRBD1 call cannot be checked. CDR1 is MNHEY and CDR2 is SMNVEV in the germline V gene (reference sequence). The CDR3 has 16 residues. The CDR3 reads CASSGTGVPGANVLTF.

V usage is TRBV30 and J usage is TRBJ2-2; with no DNA, the TCRdb D assignment of TRBD1 cannot be verified. CDR3 length: 13 amino acids. In germline, CDR1 is GTSNPN, CDR2 SVGIG (reference sequence). The CDR3 sequence: CAWRGQGAGELFF.

CDR3 sequence reads: CASSQGALRGITNNEQFF. The rearrangement uses TRBV4-3 and TRBJ2-1. This CDR3 region has 18 residues. The V gene's germline CDR1 is LGHNA and CDR2 YSLEER.

The chain's CDR3 is CASSYGEGTEAFF. The chain recombines TRBV6-5 with TRBJ1-1. This CDR3 is 13 amino acids long. Germline V gene sequence: CDR1 MNHEY, CDR2 SVGAGI.

The V gene is TRBV27, the J gene TRBJ2-1; TCRdb selects TRBD1, and the lack of DNA leaves this call unchecked. The CDR3 contains 15 residues. Germline CDR1 MNHEY, CDR2 SMNVEV (reference sequence). This chain's CDR3 is CASSLQGARYNEQFF.

This sequence joins TRBV7-9 and TRBJ2-5; TCRdb gives TRBD2 as the D gene, but with no DNA this cannot be confirmed. This CDR3 region has 13 residues. Germline values: CDR1 SEHNR, CDR2 FQNEAQ (reference sequence). This CDR3 reads CASSREMEETQYF. The full variable domain, in which reference TRBV7-9 and TRBJ2-5 provide the parts outside the CDR3, is DTGVSQNPRHKITKRGQNVTFRCDPISEHNRLYWYRQTLGQGPEFLTYFQNEAQLEKSRLLSDRFSAERPKGSFSTLEIQRTEQGDSAMYLCASSREMEETQYFGPGTRLLVL.

The chain links TRBV19 to TRBJ1-4; absent DNA, TCRdb's TRBD1 call cannot be checked. This CDR3 has 14 amino acids. CDR1 and CDR2 (germline): LNHDA, SQIVND (reference sequence). CDR3 amino acids: CASAAVHGLYGLFF.

The chain combines TRBV13 with TRBJ2-1. CDR1 and CDR2 from the germline V gene are PRHDT and FYEKMQ (reference sequence). This CDR3 is 13 amino acids long. The CDR3 region is CASSSDSHNEQFF.

The chain joins TRBV12-3 or TRBV12-4 to TRBJ1-4; TCRdb reports TRBD1, a call that lacks DNA to check it against. The CDR3 has 14 residues. The CDR3 sequence is CASRSSGTPEKLFF.

The J gene is TRBJ2-3, the V gene TRBV29-1; lacking DNA, the TRBD2 call made by TCRdb goes unchecked. Germline V gene sequence: CDR1 SQVTM, CDR2 ANQGSEA. The CDR3 runs 14 residues. CDR3 loop: CSVEAGGLSDTQYF.

The gene calls are TRBV7-2 and TRBJ1-4; TCRdb's D gene call, TRBD1, goes unchecked for lack of DNA. This CDR3 has 15 amino acids. Germline V gene sequence: CDR1 SGHTA, CDR2 FQGNSA. The CDR3 loop reads CASSHLTGGNEKLFF.

The chain couples TRBV7-2 to TRBJ1-4. Germline assignment: CDR1 SGHTA and CDR2 FQGNSA. CDR3 length: 15 amino acids. CDR3 protein: CASSLREGWGEKLFF.